This T cell receptor (beta chain) was documented in a study of cytomegalovirus exposure and HLA in healthy donors. J lost 5 bases, V lost 5 bases, and 3 bases had no gene match. Germline CDR1 and CDR2: MNHEY and SVGAGI. This CDR3 spans 13 amino acids. Points on this clone: What it recognizes is unknown.

Study results and caveats: Investigators reported around 150 TCR beta chains as tied to cytomegalovirus. Across HLA loci, a later analysis found differing TCR association rates, with DRB1 most and HLA-C fewest. Serostatus for CMV was the only available immune exposure information.

The PCR ran on 60 Vbeta and 13 Jbeta primers. Profiling relied on immunoSEQ multiplex PCR, and the TCRdb table lists in-frame clones only, not all of them. The top ten hold about 2% of the sample, which has roughly 80,000 clones, roughly 79% seen once. This clonotype was sampled from a woman in her thirties in good health and CMV-seronegative. The specimen was PBMCs. The V gene is TRBV6-5, the J gene TRBJ1-5; the match to TRBD1 covers 7 bases. The CDR3 coding sequence is TGTGCCAGCAGTCAGACAGGGTATCAGCCCCAGCATTTT. Translated: CASSQTGYQPQHF.